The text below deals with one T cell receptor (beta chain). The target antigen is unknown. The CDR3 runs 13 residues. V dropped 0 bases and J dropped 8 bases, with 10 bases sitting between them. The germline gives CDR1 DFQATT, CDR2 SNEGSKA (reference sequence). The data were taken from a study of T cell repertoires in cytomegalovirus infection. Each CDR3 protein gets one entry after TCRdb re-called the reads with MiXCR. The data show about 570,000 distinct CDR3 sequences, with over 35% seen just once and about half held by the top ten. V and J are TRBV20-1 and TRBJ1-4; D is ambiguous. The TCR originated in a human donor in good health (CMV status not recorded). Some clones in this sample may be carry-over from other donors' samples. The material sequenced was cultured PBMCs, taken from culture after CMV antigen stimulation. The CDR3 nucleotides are TGCAGTGCTAGAGATACGGGGAGGGAAAAACTGTTTTTT. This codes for CSARDTGREKLFF.